The rows below give T cell receptor beta chains drawn from one sample of a study of a mutant IDH1 vaccine in newly diagnosed glioma. For these TCRs, the target antigens are not known. The table came from immunoSEQ multiplex PCR; TCRdb's copy has only in-frame clones and leaves some out. The sample holds 70,000 to 100,000 clones, 91% seen once. The source was PBMCs, collected from a glioma patient whose treatment included an IDH1 peptide vaccine. These receptors were collected from a woman between 50 and 59 years old with glioma. Each CDR3 is given with its conserved first and last residue. The order of the fields is J gene, clone size, V gene, D gene, CDR3 DNA, CDR3 protein. The D gene is left open where the match is weak. Clone size is given for some rows only: seen once, a few or many times, or a class if the clone is expanded.

>TRBJ2-7|.|TRBV27|.
TGTGCCAGCTCTCCAGAGAAAGGGATCGGGGGCGAGCAGTACTTC
CASSPEKGIGGEQYF
>TRBJ2-3|.|TRBV9|TRBD2
TGTGCCAGCAGCGTAGCGGGAGGGCAGGGGGATACGCAGTATTTT
CASSVAGGQGDTQYF
>TRBJ2-2|few|TRBV25-1|TRBD2
TGTGCCACCCGACCGGGACTAGCGGGAGGGGTCACCGCGGAGCTGTTTTTT
CATRPGLAGGVTAELFF
>TRBJ2-1|.|TRBV25-1|.
TGTGCCAGCAGCGACGGCCGAGGCGATGAGCAGTTCTTC
CASSDGRGDEQFF
>TRBJ2-1|once|TRBV4-1|.
TGCGCCAGCAGCCAAGGGTCTCAAGCGGTAGTGAGGAATGAGCAGTTCTTC
CASSQGSQAVVRNEQFF
>TRBJ2-1|once|TRBV11-2|.
TGTGCCAGCAGCTATGTGACCAACAATGAGCAGTTCTTC
CASSYVTNNEQFF
>TRBJ2-3|.|TRBV7-6|TRBD2
TGTGCCAGCAGCTTAGCTAGCGGGAGCGCAGATACGCAGTATTTT
CASSLASGSADTQYF
>TRBJ2-7|.|TRBV5-1|.
TGCGCCAGCAGCCGGAGGGGGGGCGCGTACGAGCAGTACTTC
CASSRRGGAYEQYF
>TRBJ2-1|once|TRBV11-1|.
TGTGCCAGCAGCCCCACGGCCGGAGAAAGCTACAATGAGCAGTTCTTC
CASSPTAGESYNEQFF
>TRBJ1-2|.|TRBV29-1|.
TGCAGCGTTGATGGGCCAGGGTACGGCTACACCTTC
CSVDGPGYGYTF
>TRBJ2-2|.|TRBV11-2|.
TGTGCCAGCAGCTTAGGGCCCGGGAGAGGGTCCGGCGGGGAGCTGTTTTTT
CASSLGPGRGSGGELFF
>TRBJ1-1|.|TRBV27|.
TGTGCCAGCATGCCCGGACCATACACTGAAGCTTTCTTT
CASMPGPYTEAFF
>TRBJ2-4|.|TRBV30|.
TGTGCCTGGAGTACTTCCGGCGGAAACATTCAGTACTTC
CAWSTSGGNIQYF
>TRBJ1-2|.|TRBV27|.
TGTGCCAGCAGTCCCCAGGGGTCAACGCACTATGGCTACACCTTC
CASSPQGSTHYGYTF
>TRBJ1-4|few|TRBV5-1|.
TGCGCCAGCAGCTTGTCGTCGGGGAATAATGAAAAACTGTTTTTT
CASSLSSGNNEKLFF
>TRBJ1-1|.|TRBV11-2|.
TGTGCCAGCAGCCTCGGACTGGGGAACACTGAAGCTTTCTTT
CASSLGLGNTEAFF
>TRBJ1-1|.|TRBV19|.
TGTGCCAGTAGTATTTCCCGGAACACTGAAGCTTTCTTT
CASSISRNTEAFF
>TRBJ2-1|once|TRBV30|.
TGTGCCTGGACAGGAGGAAATGAGCAGTTCTTC
CAWTGGNEQFF
>TRBJ1-2|.|TRBV5-1|.
TGCGCCAGCAGCTTGATGGGGGACTATGGCTACACCTTC
CASSLMGDYGYTF
>TRBJ2-7|.|TRBV27|.
TGTGCCAGCAGTCCATCCCGAGGGGTCTTATCCTACGAGCAGTACTTC
CASSPSRGVLSYEQYF
>TRBJ1-3|.|TRBV28|.
TGTGCCAGCAGTTCCGTCGGGGGAAACACCATATATTTT
CASSSVGGNTIYF
>TRBJ2-1|.|TRBV5-5|.
TGTGCCAGCAGCCCTACCTACCACAATGAGCAGTTCTTC
CASSPTYHNEQFF
>TRBJ2-7|.|TRBV10-3|.
TGTGCCATCAGTGAGACTTTGGACTCCCCATCTCTGTACGAGCAGTACTTC
CAISETLDSPSLYEQYF
>TRBJ2-7|.|TRBV30|TRBD1
TGTGCCTGGAGTGTTGAGACAGGGGCCTACGAGCAGTACTTC
CAWSVETGAYEQYF
>TRBJ2-7|.|TRBV6-5|TRBD1
TGTGCCAGTCACAGGGGTAGAAACGAGCAGTACTTC
CASHRGRNEQYF
>TRBJ2-7|once|TRBV5-4|.
TGTGCCAGCAGCCAAGGTGGAGCGGCAAGCTCCTACGAGCAGTACTTC
CASSQGGAASSYEQYF
>TRBJ1-1|once|TRBV11-2|.
TGTGCCAGCAGCATAAGGACAGTAAGTCTGAACACTGAAGCTTTCTTT
CASSIRTVSLNTEAFF